These 16 T cell receptor beta chains came from one sample sequenced in a study of OX40 agonist ivuxolimab in advanced cancers. TCRdb keeps only in-frame clones here, not all; method: immunoSEQ multiplex PCR. The repertoire holds under 40,000 clones, with 80% as singletons. The sequenced sample was CD4+ or CD8+ T cells sorted from blood, obtained in a trial of the OX40 agonist ivuxolimab. The receptors originated from an adult with an advanced solid tumor such as melanoma, head and neck, liver or kidney cancer.

The chain has TRBV29-1 and TRBJ2-7; perhaps TRBD1 as D (5 bases). Germline lookup yields CDR1 SQVTM and CDR2 ANQGSEA. The CDR3 contains 11 residues. V shed 5 bases and J shed 2 bases, with 7 bases lying between them. This CDR3 reads CSVSRAYEQYF. In nucleotides, the CDR3 is TGCAGCGTTTCCAGGGCCTACGAGCAGTACTTC.

The rearrangement joins TRBV10-3 to TRBJ2-1, with TRBD1 matching over 7 bases. Germline loops: CDR1 ENHRY, CDR2 SYGVKD. Trimming at V came to 3 bases and at J to 8 bases, leaving 7 bases not matched to a gene. This CDR3 is built from 14 residues. The CDR3 nucleotides are TGTGCCATCAGTGACAGGGGGTTAGGCGATGAGCAGTTCTTC. Its protein is CAISDRGLGDEQFF.

J is TRBJ2-7 and V is TRBV7-3, with D maybe TRBD2 (6 bases). Per germline, CDR1 SGHTA and CDR2 FQGTGA. Trimming removed 0 bases from V and 3 bases from J, with 6 bases in between. CDR3 length: 13 amino acids. CDR3 DNA: TGTGCCAGCAGCTTAACGGGGGGCTACGAGCAGTACTTC. It translates to CASSLTGGYEQYF.

This chain links TRBV6-1 with TRBJ2-1; 11 bases are shared with TRBD2. The CDR3 runs to 15 residues. J gave up 10 bases and V 3 bases, and 8 bases lay outside the gene matches. CDR1 and CDR2 from the germline V gene are MNHNS and SASEGT. The CDR3: CASSDGTSGAEEQFF. DNA of the CDR3: TGTGCCAGCAGTGATGGGACTAGCGGAGCGGAAGAGCAGTTCTTC.

This clone was seen a few times. The chain recombines TRBV6-1 with TRBJ2-4; weak D call: TRBD1 (7 bases). CDR3 length: 14 residues. The germline CDR1 and CDR2 sequences are MNHNS and SASEGT. V was trimmed by 7 bases and J by 1 base, leaving 11 bases between them. CDR3 bases: TGTGCCAGCATGCGGGACAGCGCCAAAAACATTCAGTACTTC. It is translated as CASMRDSAKNIQYF.

The chain employs TRBV2 and TRBJ2-7; no definite D call. Trimming stripped 4 bases from V and 3 bases from J, with 10 bases between. CDR3 length: 13 amino acids. CDR1 is SNHLY, CDR2 FYNNEI, per germline. The CDR3 reads CASSALLLYEQYF. CDR3 nucleotides: TGTGCCAGCAGTGCTTTACTTCTCTACGAGCAGTACTTC.

The chain recombines TRBV6-6 with TRBJ2-7; D gene uncertain. V gave up 2 bases and J gave up 0 bases, with 5 bases separating them. Germline V gene lookup returns CDR1 MNHNY and CDR2 SVGAGI (reference sequence). CDR3 length equals 13 residues. CDR3 sequence (DNA): TGTGCCAGCAGTTACGACATCTCCTACGAGCAGTACTTC. Translated: CASSYDISYEQYF.

This clone was seen more than once but under ten times. CDR3 amino acids: CASSFAGGWNEQYF. DNA for the CDR3: TGTGCCAGCAGTTTCGCGGGAGGGTGGAACGAGCAGTACTTC. This chain uses TRBV28 with TRBJ2-7; 9 nucleotides align to TRBD2. The germline CDR1 and CDR2 sequences are MDHEN and SYDVKM. The V gene end was trimmed by 3 bases and the J gene end by 5 bases; junction bases not matched to a gene: 5. CDR3 length: 14 amino acids.

The CDR3 sequence: CASTEGGGNEKLFF. As DNA, the CDR3 is TGTGCCAGCACCGAAGGTGGAGGCAATGAAAAACTGTTTTTT. This chain links TRBV7-9 with TRBJ1-4; D is unresolved. Trimming took off 7 bases at V and 5 bases at J, with 14 bases between the two ends. This CDR3 is 14 amino acids long. Germline V gene sequence: CDR1 SEHNR, CDR2 FQNEAQ (reference sequence).

The genes are TRBV30 and TRBJ1-2, with TRBD1 matching 8 bases. After removal of 0 bases from V and 7 bases from J, the junction contained 7 bases not matched to a gene. This CDR3 is 14 amino acids long. Looked up from germline, CDR1 is GTSNPN and CDR2 is SVGIG (reference sequence). As DNA, the CDR3 is TGTGCCTGGAGTGTACAGGGGGGAGGAAGTGGCTACACCTTC. Translation gives CAWSVQGGGSGYTF.

The chain carries TRBV6-6 and TRBJ2-1; no firm D call. The ends were cut back, 6 bases at V and 5 bases at J, with 17 bases in the middle. The length of the CDR3 is 15 residues. CDR1 is MNHNY, CDR2 SVGAGI, per germline (reference sequence). The CDR3 loop is CASSKTVRFNNEQFF. The CDR3 DNA follows: TGTGCCAGCAGCAAGACTGTACGATTTAACAATGAGCAGTTCTTC.

The chain combines TRBV11-2 with TRBJ2-3; 8 bases agree with TRBD2. Germline-derived CDR1 and CDR2 are SGHAT and FQNNGV. Germline trimming cut 7 bases from V and 2 bases from J; bases unmatched to any gene: 20. The CDR3 is 19 amino acids. DNA for the CDR3: TGTGCCAGCACCATGGGGGGTAGCGGGATCAACCGCTTCACAGATACGCAGTATTTT. Amino acids: CASTMGGSGINRFTDTQYF.

The chain combines TRBV28 with TRBJ2-2; D possibly corresponds to TRBD2 (7 bases). Germline V CDR1 and CDR2: MDHEN, SYDVKM. Trimming left V 10 bases short and J 0 bases short, with 15 bases between. The CDR3 consists of 15 residues. CDR3 coding DNA: TGTGCCACCCGTGGGGGGGGCGCGAACACCGGGGAGCTGTTTTTT. It yields the protein CATRGGGANTGELFF.

This chain uses TRBV19 with TRBJ2-3; TRBD1 matches at 8 bases. Trimming removed 4 bases from V and 6 bases from J; junction bases left unmatched: 6. CDR3 length: 14 amino acids. Per the germline V gene, CDR1 is LNHDA and CDR2 is SQIVND (reference sequence). The CDR3 here is CASSTRGLQDTQYF. The CDR3 bases are TGTGCCAGTAGTACCAGGGGGCTACAGGATACGCAGTATTTT.

V gene TRBV4-2 combines with J gene TRBJ1-3; tentatively, D is TRBD1 (6 bases). Germline V gene sequence: CDR1 LGHNA, CDR2 YNFKEQ. With 4 bases removed from V and 1 base from J, the gap between germline ends came to 14 bases. The CDR3 consists of 16 residues. The CDR3 DNA follows: TGTGCCAGCAGCCCTGGACAGACCGCATCTGGAAACACCATATATTTT. This codes for CASSPGQTASGNTIYF.

This chain connects TRBV7-9 to TRBJ1-2, with a weak D call TRBD1 (5 bases). The CDR3 sequence is 12 residues long. Germline CDR1 reads SEHNR; CDR2 reads FQNEAQ (reference sequence). V lost 1 base, J lost 9 bases, and 9 bases lay in between. CDR3 nucleotide sequence: TGTGCCAGCAGCTTAGGGGGCTTAAGCTACACCTTC. It codes for CASSLGGLSYTF.